Listed below are T cell receptor beta chains from one sample, sequenced in a study of T cell changes during pregnancy in multiple sclerosis. Sequencing was performed with immunoSEQ multiplex PCR; in TCRdb, only in-frame clones are kept and a portion is missing. The table lists approximately 70,000 clones, around 91% of them singletons. The specimen was peripheral blood, collected in the third trimester of pregnancy. Receptors were obtained from a female donor in good health, enrolled as a control in a pregnancy study. CDR3s include the opening cysteine and the closing phenylalanine or tryptophan. Fields, in order: V gene, J gene, CDR3 protein.

>TRBV5-1|TRBJ2-7
CASSATASYEQYF
>TRBV5-1|TRBJ2-7
CASRLTGIGYEQYF
>TRBV6-5|TRBJ2-7
CASIETGPYEQYF
>TRBV6-5|TRBJ2-5
CASSYNTAQTQYF
>TRBV11-2|TRBJ2-6
CASSLTRGANVLTF
>TRBV6-6|TRBJ2-1
CASSYSRVNEQFF
>TRBV6-5|TRBJ1-4
CASSYSGHINEKLFF
>TRBV12-1|TRBJ1-4
CASSPSGDGSNEKLFF
>TRBV5-4|TRBJ1-2
CASSLVGADYGYTF
>TRBV6-1|TRBJ2-7
CASSYGTLVAYEQYF
>TRBV6-5|TRBJ1-5
CASSYRGEAQHF
>TRBV6-6|TRBJ1-1
CASNQPGLENTEAFF
>TRBV5-1|TRBJ2-2
CASSLGQGATTGELFF
>TRBV30|TRBJ2-1
CALNVLAGYNEQFF
>TRBV4-1|TRBJ2-5
CASSHPWGRGRRSETQYF
>TRBV6-5|TRBJ1-5
CASSRRQGDQPQHF
>TRBV7-9|TRBJ2-5
CASSLGAGGPETQYF
>TRBV29-1|TRBJ1-1
CSVWGDTEAFF
>TRBV27|TRBJ2-3
CASSLSIRTDTQYF
>TRBV7-9|TRBJ2-5
CASSSQPGGRETQYF
>TRBV5-1|TRBJ2-1
CASSLPGTGGAVQQFF
>TRBV7-9|TRBJ1-5
CASSLGQGPYSNQPQHF
>TRBV5-1|TRBJ1-2
CASSADGTGVRGYTF
>TRBV4-1|TRBJ2-7
CASSQFVPGQGTYEQYF
>TRBV19|TRBJ2-5
CASSRDREETQYF
>TRBV18|TRBJ1-4
CASSQNRGQSNEKLFF
>TRBV6-6|TRBJ2-1
CASQLAGPNNEQFF
>TRBV19|TRBJ1-1
CASSIIQGASEAFF
>TRBV7-8|TRBJ2-7
CASSPRQGGHEQYF
>TRBV7-9|TRBJ2-1
CASSFTNWGANEQFF
>TRBV14|TRBJ2-7
CASSQRTGNYEQYF
>TRBV5-1|TRBJ2-3
CASSIRLALQTDTQYF
>TRBV30|TRBJ1-1
CAWSAGATEAFF
>TRBV10-2|TRBJ2-5
CASATGGYEETQYF
>TRBV15|TRBJ2-3
CATSRDWGGLRLTDTQYF
>TRBV2|TRBJ1-1
CASSEDRGTEAFF
>TRBV14|TRBJ2-1
CASSLRLAAYNEQFF
>TRBV19|TRBJ2-1
CASRNYGGSYNEQFF
>TRBV5-1|TRBJ2-6
CASRWTATYSGANVLTF
>TRBV27|TRBJ2-3
CASASDREERYF
>TRBV28|TRBJ2-7
CASSLGTSGSYEQYF
>TRBV5-1|TRBJ1-5
CASSLAPGDYQPQHF
>TRBV28|TRBJ2-5
CASTTTGVETQYF
>TRBV2|TRBJ1-2
CASSPEPGSHYGYTF